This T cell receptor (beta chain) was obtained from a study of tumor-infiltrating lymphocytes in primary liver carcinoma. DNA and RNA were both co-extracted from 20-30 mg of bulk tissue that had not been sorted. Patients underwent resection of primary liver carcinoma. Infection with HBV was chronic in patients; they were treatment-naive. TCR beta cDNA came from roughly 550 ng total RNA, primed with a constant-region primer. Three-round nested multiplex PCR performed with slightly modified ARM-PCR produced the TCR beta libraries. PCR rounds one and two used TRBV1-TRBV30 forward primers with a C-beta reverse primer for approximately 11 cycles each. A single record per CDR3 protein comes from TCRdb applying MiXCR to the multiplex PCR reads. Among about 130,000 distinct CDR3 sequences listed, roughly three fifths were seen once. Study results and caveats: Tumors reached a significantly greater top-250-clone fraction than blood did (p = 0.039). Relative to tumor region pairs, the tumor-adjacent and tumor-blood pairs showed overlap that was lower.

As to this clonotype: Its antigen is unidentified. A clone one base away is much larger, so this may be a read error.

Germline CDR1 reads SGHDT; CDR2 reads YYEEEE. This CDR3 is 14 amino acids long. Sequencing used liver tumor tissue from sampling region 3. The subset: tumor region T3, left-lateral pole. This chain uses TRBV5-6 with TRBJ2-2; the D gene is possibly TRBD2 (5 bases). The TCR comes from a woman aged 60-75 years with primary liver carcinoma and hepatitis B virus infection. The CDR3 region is CASSLAIVTGKLFF. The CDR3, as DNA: TGTGCCAGCAGCTTGGCAATTGTGACCGGGAAGCTGTTTTTT.